A selection of T cell receptor beta chains follows, all from one sample in a study of CD4+ T cells in melanoma. Assay: immunoSEQ multiplex PCR; the TCRdb copy retains only in-frame clones and omits some. The table shows 12,000 to 15,000 clones, with under 80% occurring only once. Sequencing was performed on cells from a culture (not recorded whether cultured in vitro). Receptors originate from a human donor with melanoma. The CDR3 runs from the conserved cysteine through the conserved F or W. The D gene is left open where the match is weak. Size tells how often a clone was seen (once, few, many) or the class of an expanded clone, and some rows leave it out.

j_gene: TRBJ2-1
v_gene: TRBV6-6
abundance: NA
d_gene: TRBD2
CDR3nt: TGTGCCAGCAGGAGGGCGGGGGGGCCCGATGAGCAGTTCTTC
CDR3aa: CASRRAGGPDEQFF

j_gene: TRBJ1-1
v_gene: TRBV11-1
abundance: NA
d_gene: NA
CDR3nt: TGTGCCAGCAGCTTAGGCCGGGGAGGGAAACGTAGTACTGAAGCTTTCTTT
CDR3aa: CASSLGRGGKRSTEAFF

j_gene: TRBJ2-1
v_gene: TRBV6-5
abundance: NA
d_gene: NA
CDR3nt: TGTGCCAGCAGCGTCTACAATGAGCAGTTCTTC
CDR3aa: CASSVYNEQFF

j_gene: TRBJ1-4
v_gene: TRBV6-5
abundance: NA
d_gene: NA
CDR3nt: TGTGCCAGGGGGGCGGTAACTAATGAAAAACTGTTTTTT
CDR3aa: CARGAVTNEKLFF

j_gene: TRBJ1-1
v_gene: TRBV6-1
abundance: once
d_gene: NA
CDR3nt: TGTGCCAGCAGCCTGGGACGACGGATAGCTTTCTTT
CDR3aa: CASSLGRRIAFF

j_gene: TRBJ2-3
v_gene: TRBV6-1
abundance: NA
d_gene: NA
CDR3nt: TGTGCATCCAGCCGGGACTTCCTTAGCATTGAGCAGTATTTT
CDR3aa: CASSRDFLSIEQYF

j_gene: TRBJ1-3
v_gene: TRBV7-2
abundance: few
d_gene: TRBD1
CDR3nt: TGTGCCAGCAGCTTATACGCAGGGGGCGCTATCGGCTCTGGAAACACCATATATTTT
CDR3aa: CASSLYAGGAIGSGNTIYF

j_gene: TRBJ1-1
v_gene: TRBV9
abundance: few
d_gene: NA
CDR3nt: TGTGCCAGCAGCGTATTGGGCAGGTTCTCTGAAGCTTTCTTT
CDR3aa: CASSVLGRFSEAFF

j_gene: TRBJ2-5
v_gene: TRBV7-9
abundance: once
d_gene: NA
CDR3nt: TGTGCCAGCAGCTTAGTGGTAATGGAGACCCAGTACTTC
CDR3aa: CASSLVVMETQYF

j_gene: TRBJ2-2
v_gene: TRBV7-8
abundance: NA
d_gene: TRBD2
CDR3nt: TGTGCCAGCAGCCTACAGAGCCTAGCGGGGGGGCCGACCGGGGAGCTGTTTTTT
CDR3aa: CASSLQSLAGGPTGELFF

j_gene: TRBJ1-5
v_gene: TRBV6-6
abundance: once
d_gene: NA
CDR3nt: TGTGCCAGCAGTTACTCGGACCAGAGGCCCCAGCATTTT
CDR3aa: CASSYSDQRPQHF

j_gene: TRBJ1-2
v_gene: TRBV20-1
abundance: NA
d_gene: NA
CDR3nt: TGCAGTGCTAGAGACGGATATGGCTACACCTTC
CDR3aa: CSARDGYGYTF

j_gene: TRBJ1-2
v_gene: TRBV19
abundance: NA
d_gene: NA
CDR3nt: TGTGCCAGTAGTATCCGGGGGAGTTCCGGGGACACCTTC
CDR3aa: CASSIRGSSGDTF

j_gene: TRBJ2-1
v_gene: TRBV7-8
abundance: NA
d_gene: NA
CDR3nt: TGTGCCAGCAGCAGACAGAGCTCCTACAATGAGCAGTTCTTC
CDR3aa: CASSRQSSYNEQFF

j_gene: TRBJ2-7
v_gene: TRBV18
abundance: NA
d_gene: NA
CDR3nt: TGTGCCAGCTCACCATCGGAAGGGGGCTACGAGCAGTACTTC
CDR3aa: CASSPSEGGYEQYF

j_gene: TRBJ1-6
v_gene: TRBV7-6
abundance: NA
d_gene: NA
CDR3nt: TGTGCCAGCAGCTTAGTTGGGTGGAGTTCACCCCTCCACTTT
CDR3aa: CASSLVGWSSPLHF

j_gene: TRBJ1-3
v_gene: TRBV30
abundance: once
d_gene: NA
CDR3nt: TGTGCCTGGAGCTCCGCCGTTGAGTCTCGACGAAACTCTGGAAACACCATATATTTT
CDR3aa: CAWSSAVESRRNSGNTIYF

j_gene: TRBJ1-2
v_gene: TRBV29-1
abundance: NA
d_gene: TRBD1
CDR3nt: TGCAGCGTGGGACAGGGGACCTATGGCTACACCTTC
CDR3aa: CSVGQGTYGYTF

j_gene: TRBJ2-1
v_gene: TRBV29-1
abundance: NA
d_gene: NA
CDR3nt: TGCAGCGGCGGGGCGGAGTACAATGAGCAGTTCTTC
CDR3aa: CSGGAEYNEQFF

j_gene: TRBJ1-6
v_gene: TRBV2
abundance: few
d_gene: TRBD1
CDR3nt: TGTGCCAGCAGTAGACAGGGTATCTCCTATAATTCACCCCTCCACTTT
CDR3aa: CASSRQGISYNSPLHF

j_gene: TRBJ2-3
v_gene: TRBV10-1
abundance: once
d_gene: TRBD2
CDR3nt: TGCGCCAGCACCCGCGGACTAGCGAGCACAGATACGCAGTATTTT
CDR3aa: CASTRGLASTDTQYF

j_gene: TRBJ2-1
v_gene: TRBV10-3
abundance: few
d_gene: NA
CDR3nt: TGTGCCATCGGGGGAGCTCTCGCGGAGCAGTTCTTC
CDR3aa: CAIGGALAEQFF

j_gene: TRBJ2-1
v_gene: TRBV10-1
abundance: NA
d_gene: NA
CDR3nt: TGCGCCAGCAGTGAGCGTCGGGGCCCGGAGTGGGAGCAGTTCTTC
CDR3aa: CASSERRGPEWEQFF

j_gene: TRBJ2-7
v_gene: TRBV7-9
abundance: NA
d_gene: NA
CDR3nt: TGTGCCAGCAGCTCATCGGGACAATGGACGAAGAGCTCCTACGAGCAGTACTTC
CDR3aa: CASSSSGQWTKSSYEQYF

j_gene: TRBJ2-2
v_gene: TRBV6-5
abundance: NA
d_gene: NA
CDR3nt: TGTGCCAGCAGTTTAACGAGGAGAAGTGGGACCGGGGAGCTGTTTTTT
CDR3aa: CASSLTRRSGTGELFF

j_gene: TRBJ2-7
v_gene: TRBV6-1
abundance: few
d_gene: TRBD2
CDR3nt: TGTGCCAGCTTCGGGACCGGGACTAACTACGAGCAGTACTTC
CDR3aa: CASFGTGTNYEQYF

j_gene: TRBJ2-1
v_gene: TRBV5-1
abundance: NA
d_gene: NA
CDR3nt: TGCGCCAGCAGCTTGGGGCCGGGCAATGAGCAGTTCTTC
CDR3aa: CASSLGPGNEQFF

j_gene: TRBJ1-5
v_gene: TRBV19
abundance: NA
d_gene: NA
CDR3nt: TGTGCCAGTAGAGGTATAGGGGTAAGGCAGCCCCAGCATTTT
CDR3aa: CASRGIGVRQPQHF